What follows describes a single TCR beta chain. From germline, CDR1 is SGHTA and CDR2 FQGNSA. This CDR3 is 19 amino acids long. V gave up 0 bases and J gave up 0 bases; unmatched junction bases: 11. Original handling: Amplification from reference gene primers served as the basis for estimated nucleated cell counts. Profiled with immunoSEQ multiplex PCR; TCRdb holds only in-frame clones, not every one. V and J calls and clone size come straight from that table; D and trimming were deduced from the DNA. This table has 200,000 to 300,000 clones, approximately 86% appearing once. Followed over time, Seattle patients had been enrolled while infection was active. The record originates from a study of blood T cell repertoires in COVID-19.

Sequenced input: peripheral blood. The source is a woman aged 60 to 75 with COVID-19, enrolled during active disease. This chain uses TRBV7-2 with TRBJ1-5, with 7 bases identical to TRBD1. The CDR3 sequence is CASSLAAVRGWDSNQPQHF. CDR3 DNA sequence: TGTGCCAGCAGCTTAGCCGCGGTCAGGGGGTGGGATAGCAATCAGCCCCAGCATTTT.